This TCR beta chain was sequenced during a study of graft-versus-host responses after intestinal transplantation. Study-wide context: Transplants were multivisceral, liver-intestinal, or isolated intestinal. Anti-thymocyte globulin induction preceded two to three years of tacrolimus and steroid maintenance in all recipients.

CDR3 length: 15 amino acids. CDR1 and CDR2 (germline): GTSNPN, SVGIG (reference sequence). The V and J ends lost 2 bases and 5 bases, in that order; junction bases with no gene match: 9. Measured with immunoSEQ multiplex PCR; TCRdb has only the in-frame clones, and not every one. The sample lists about 100,000 clones, roughly 87% occurring once. Notes on the study in general: Early after transplant, HvG clones declined as circulating GvH clones peaked. Investigators detected GvH clones in recipient marrow, with some emerging earlier in ileum or blood.

Regarding this clone: Antigen unknown.

The sequencing here drew on unstimulated CD4+ T cells sorted from spleen or lymph node cells, taken before intestinal transplant. The receptor was derived from a human donor who received an intestinal transplant. The chain carries TRBV30 and TRBJ2-5, with 9 nucleotides matching TRBD1. The CDR3 region has the DNA TGTGCCTGGAGTACCGGGACAGGGTTTGTGGAGACCCAGTACTTC. Encoded protein: CAWSTGTGFVETQYF.